The 6 T cell receptor beta chains listed next were all sequenced from one sample in a study of shared T cell receptors in the human thymus. Clones were sequenced by immunoSEQ multiplex PCR, and TCRdb holds only the in-frame ones, with some missing. Seen here are hundreds of thousands of clones, approximately 95% observed once, and the top ten hold roughly 0.02%. The sample taken for sequencing was thymocytes. These receptors were obtained from a human donor.

The chain employs TRBV6-5 and TRBJ2-3; 8 nucleotides align to TRBD2. Germline CDR1 MNHEY, CDR2 SVGAGI. With 9 bases clipped from V and 3 bases from J, the junction kept 8 bases outside the gene matches. This CDR3 contains 14 residues. The CDR3 DNA follows: TGTGCCAGTCAGCGGGAGTTATTAACAGATACGCAGTATTTT. Its protein product is CASQRELLTDTQYF.

The rearrangement uses TRBV27 and TRBJ2-5; D is possibly TRBD2 (7 bases). CDR1 and CDR2 (germline): MNHEY, SMNVEV (reference sequence). V lost 3 bases and J 5 bases, leaving 16 bases between the germline ends. The CDR3 spans 15 residues. The DNA for the CDR3 is TGTGCCAGCAGTTTCCGGGGGGCGCGGCGGGAGACCCAGTACTTC. Amino acids: CASSFRGARRETQYF.

This chain connects TRBV6-1 to TRBJ1-4, with D hard to call. With 7 bases removed from V and 0 bases from J, the gap between germline ends came to 12 bases. Germline V lookup: CDR1 MNHNS, CDR2 SASEGT. CDR3 length: 15 residues. The CDR3 nucleotides read TGTGCCAGCATGATCAGACAACCAACTAATGAAAAACTGTTTTTT. It translates to CASMIRQPTNEKLFF.

V usage is TRBV5-4 and J usage is TRBJ2-7; 12 bases map to TRBD1. V lost 0 bases to trimming and J lost 4 bases; unmatched junction nucleotides: 5. Germline V gives CDR1 SGHNT, CDR2 YYREEE (reference sequence). There are 16 residues in the CDR3. The CDR3 sequence is CASSLGLGQGAYEQYF. CDR3 sequence (DNA): TGTGCCAGCAGCTTGGGGCTGGGACAGGGGGCATACGAGCAGTACTTC.

The chain links TRBV4-1 to TRBJ2-7, with D hard to call. V dropped 1 base and J dropped 0 bases, with 16 bases sitting between them. This CDR3 region has 17 residues. The V gene's germline CDR1 is MGHRA and CDR2 YSYEKL. DNA for the CDR3: TGCGCCAGCAGCCAAGGGTGGGCGGACCGAAGCTCCTACGAGCAGTACTTC. Translated, it gives CASSQGWADRSSYEQYF.

This chain links TRBV28 with TRBJ2-7, with 10 bases lining up with TRBD2. Losses at the gene ends were 8 bases for V and 0 bases for J; bases not matched to a gene: 1. Germline V CDR1 and CDR2: MDHEN, SYDVKM. The length of the CDR3 is 13 residues. The CDR3 sequence: CASGTSASYEQYF. The DNA of the CDR3 is TGTGCCAGCGGGACTAGCGCCTCCTACGAGCAGTACTTC.